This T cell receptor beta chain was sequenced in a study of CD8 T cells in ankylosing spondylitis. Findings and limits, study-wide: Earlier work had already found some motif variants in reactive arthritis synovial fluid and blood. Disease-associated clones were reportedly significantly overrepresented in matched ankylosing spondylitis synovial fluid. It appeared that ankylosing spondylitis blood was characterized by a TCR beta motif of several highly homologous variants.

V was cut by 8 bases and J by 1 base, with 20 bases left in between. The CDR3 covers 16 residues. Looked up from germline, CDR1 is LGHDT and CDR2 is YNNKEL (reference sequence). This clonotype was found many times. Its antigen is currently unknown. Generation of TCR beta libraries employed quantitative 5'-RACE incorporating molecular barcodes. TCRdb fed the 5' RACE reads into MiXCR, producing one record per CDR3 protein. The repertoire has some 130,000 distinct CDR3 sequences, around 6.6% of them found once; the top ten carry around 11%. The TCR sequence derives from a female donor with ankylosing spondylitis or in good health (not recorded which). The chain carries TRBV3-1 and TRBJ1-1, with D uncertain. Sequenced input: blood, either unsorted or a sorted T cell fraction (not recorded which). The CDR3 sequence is CASHPMGGVRNTEAFF. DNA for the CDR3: TGTGCCAGCCACCCTATGGGCGGGGTAAGGAACACTGAAGCTTTCTTT.